This T cell receptor beta chain was obtained from a study of regulatory T cells in long-lasting Graves disease. Study conclusions and caveats: Newly diagnosed Graves' patients exceeded persistent ones in TCR diversity.

Construction of the TCR beta libraries employed iRepertoire HTBI primers in conjunction with Arm-PCR of CDR3 regions. A single record per CDR3 protein comes from TCRdb applying MiXCR to the multiplex PCR reads. The data show 400,000 to 500,000 distinct CDR3 sequences, around 13% seen once. Time point in this sample: newly diagnosed GD, antithyroid drugs for less than 3 months. The TCR library used RNA extracted from PBMCs. An endocrinology department in Xi'an, China, recruited the patients. As regards this clonotype: Its target is unknown.

Germline CDR1 is SGHTA and CDR2 is FQGNSA. This CDR3 is 14 amino acids long. The germline V and J ends were trimmed by 6 bases and 8 bases, with 19 bases remaining between them. The sample was also linked to a second study, of T cells in Graves' hyperthyroidism and ophthalmopathy. This second study says: With a duration under 2 months, the hyperthyroidism was newly diagnosed in patients aged 18 to 65.

The receptor was derived from a woman between 45 and 65 years old with Graves disease. The chain couples TRBV7-2 to TRBJ1-2; unclear D gene. Sequenced here: peripheral blood mononuclear cells (PBMCs), sampled at new diagnosis, from a patient treated with antithyroid drugs. The CDR3 DNA reads as TGTGCCAGCAGGCCAGATCCCTCGGGAGGAGGCTACACCTTC. This codes for CASRPDPSGGGYTF. Filled out from reference TRBV7-2 and TRBJ1-2, the complete variable domain reads GAGVSQSPSNKVTEKGKDVELRCDPISGHTALYWYRQSLGQGLEFLIYFQGNSAPDKSGLPSDRFSAERTGGSVSTLTIQRTQQEDSAVYLCASRPDPSGGGYTFGSGTRLTVV.